Below are 16 T cell receptor beta chains sequenced from a single sample in a study of post-analysis software for immune sequencing data. TCR beta libraries were prepared from cDNA with unique molecular identifiers. One entry per CDR3 protein, called by TCRdb with MiXCR from the PCR reads. This table has 700,000 to 800,000 distinct CDR3 sequences, roughly 27% appearing once. No antigen is known for these receptors. General observations from the study: About five TRBV segments, including TRBV5-6, TRBV5-1 and TRBV20-1, were more frequent in patients than controls.

Sequenced sample: blood. The receptors here all came from a girl between 5 and 17 years old with multiple sclerosis.

The V call is TRBV6-6, the J call TRBJ1-5; 8 nucleotides match TRBD1. V lost 5 bases to trimming and J lost 5 bases; unmatched junction nucleotides: 8. Germline V gene sequence: CDR1 MNHNY, CDR2 SVGAGI (reference sequence). The CDR3 sequence is 15 residues long. This CDR3 is CASSLGQGGYQPQHF. For the CDR3, the DNA is TGTGCCAGCAGTCTCGGACAGGGAGGGTATCAGCCCCAGCATTTT.

A few counts support this clonotype. The chain uses TRBV7-9 and TRBJ2-5; possible D gene TRBD1, 5 bases. Trimming removed 5 bases at V and 5 bases at J, with 15 bases between. The CDR3 extends over 14 amino acids. Germline CDR1 is SEHNR and CDR2 is FQNEAQ (reference sequence). The CDR3 DNA sequence: TGTGCCAGCAGCGGACACAGGTCTCGGGAGACCCAGTACTTC. Protein product: CASSGHRSRETQYF.

The J gene is TRBJ2-4, the V gene TRBV5-1; 7 bases match TRBD1. This CDR3 comprises 13 residues. The germline V gene has CDR1 SGHRS and CDR2 YFSETQ. J gave up 8 bases and V 4 bases, and 6 bases lay outside the gene matches. The chain's CDR3 is CASSNDRVDIQYF. The CDR3 region has the DNA TGCGCCAGCAGCAACGACAGGGTGGACATTCAGTACTTC.

The V and J genes are TRBV20-1 and TRBJ2-1, with a possible D match to TRBD1 (6 bases). Trimming removed 6 bases from V and 10 bases from J, with 22 bases in between. Germline CDR1 is DFQATT and CDR2 is SNEGSKA (reference sequence). The CDR3 loop spans 14 amino acids. The CDR3 loop is CSAGSQGNRYEQFF. CDR3 sequence (DNA): TGCAGTGCGGGCTCACAGGGAAATCGCTACGAGCAGTTCTTC.

The table lists this clonotype with a few counts. The rearrangement links TRBV29-1 to TRBJ2-6; 7 bases match TRBD1. Germline V lookup: CDR1 SQVTM, CDR2 ANQGSEA. The junction had 9 bases not matched to a gene; V was cut back by 6 bases and J by 4 bases. The CDR3 contains 15 residues. CDR3 loop: CSVRTGREGANVLTF. Here the CDR3 DNA reads TGCAGCGTCAGGACAGGCCGAGAGGGGGCCAACGTCCTGACTTTC.

This rearrangement joins TRBV28 to TRBJ2-4, with unresolved D. The J call may be incorrect, as the DNA end agrees better with TRBJ2-7. The CDR3 length is 12 residues. Per the germline V gene, CDR1 is MDHEN and CDR2 is SYDVKM. The CDR3 DNA is TGTGCCAGCAGTTTCGGTAGCACCGAGCAGTACTTC. Its translation is CASSFGSTEQYF.

In its sample, this clonotype was seen a few times. DNA for the CDR3: TGCAGTGCTAGAGAACTAGGCGACCCCTACAATGAGCAGTTCTTC. Residues: CSARELGDPYNEQFF. The chain has TRBV20-1 and TRBJ2-1, with a possible D match to TRBD2 (5 bases). Trimming pared 0 bases from V and 2 bases from J, leaving 11 bases between. Germline CDR1 DFQATT, CDR2 SNEGSKA (reference sequence). The CDR3 spans 15 residues.

The chain links TRBV29-1 to TRBJ1-1; unclear D gene. The CDR3 loop spans 13 amino acids. From germline, CDR1 is SQVTM and CDR2 ANQGSEA. Trimming stripped 8 bases from V and 2 bases from J, with 15 bases between. DNA for the CDR3: TGCAGCACAAAGAAAGAGATAAACACTGAAGCTTTCTTT. Protein product: CSTKKEINTEAFF.

V usage is TRBV24-1 and J usage is TRBJ2-1; either TRBD1 or TRBD2 may supply D (5 bases each). Germline loops: CDR1 KGHDR, CDR2 SFDVKD. V was trimmed by 4 bases and J by 8 bases, leaving 20 bases between them. CDR3 length: 16 residues. The CDR3 here is CATSDPSGTQNDEQFF. The CDR3 DNA reads as TGTGCCACCAGTGACCCATCCGGGACCCAGAACGATGAGCAGTTCTTC.

J is TRBJ2-1 and V is TRBV5-6, with 7 bases matching TRBD1. Germline V lookup: CDR1 SGHDT, CDR2 YYEEEE. V lost 5 bases, J lost 5 bases, and 10 bases stayed unmatched. The CDR3 extends over 15 amino acids. CDR3 nucleotide sequence: TGTGCCAGCAGACAGACAGGGCCCTTTAACAATGAGCAGTTCTTC. Residues: CASRQTGPFNNEQFF.

There are a few counts of this clonotype. The chain combines TRBV20-1 with TRBJ2-7; the D gene is possibly TRBD1 (6 bases). This CDR3 has 13 residues. Germline values: CDR1 DFQATT, CDR2 SNEGSKA (reference sequence). V was pared by 2 bases and J by 1 base, with 9 bases between. CDR3 bases: TGCAGTGCTAGACGAACAGGGTCCTACGAGCAGTACTTC. The encoded protein is CSARRTGSYEQYF.

This clonotype was counted only a few times. This chain links TRBV20-1 with TRBJ2-3; D unclear. Trimming stripped 6 bases from V and 4 bases from J, with 17 bases between. CDR3 length: 14 residues. Germline V CDR1 and CDR2: DFQATT, SNEGSKA (reference sequence). The CDR3 spells CSAREASGADTQYF. In DNA form, the CDR3 reads TGCAGTGCCCGAGAGGCTTCCGGCGCAGATACGCAGTATTTT.

This clonotype came up a few times. The rearrangement uses TRBV20-1 and TRBJ2-5; 7 bases line up with TRBD1. Trimming at V came to 8 bases and at J to 4 bases, leaving 7 bases not matched to a gene. The CDR3 loop spans 12 amino acids. CDR1 and CDR2 from the germline V gene are DFQATT and SNEGSKA (reference sequence). The CDR3 spells CSRDRDGETQYF. The CDR3 DNA sequence: TGCAGTCGAGACAGGGATGGAGAGACCCAGTACTTC.

The chain combines TRBV28 with TRBJ2-7; D tentatively fits TRBD1 or TRBD2 (5 bases each). V shed 7 bases and J shed 2 bases, with 15 bases lying between them. Germline V gene data show CDR1 as MDHEN and CDR2 as SYDVKM. CDR3 length: 14 amino acids. This CDR3 is CASTQPGPAYEQYF. In DNA, the CDR3 is TGTGCCAGCACCCAGCCGGGACCCGCCTACGAGCAGTACTTC.

This clonotype was observed a few times. The chain is built from TRBV29-1 and TRBJ2-1; D unresolved. With 6 bases removed from V and 2 bases from J, the gap between germline ends came to 11 bases. The germline V gene has CDR1 SQVTM and CDR2 ANQGSEA. The CDR3 covers 13 residues. This CDR3 reads CSVKYYTYNEQFF. For the CDR3, the DNA is TGCAGCGTCAAATATTACACCTACAATGAGCAGTTCTTC.

Of note for this clonotype: One end of the junction is discordant with germline, which a read error may explain. J is TRBJ2-5 and V is TRBV5-1; the D gene is possibly TRBD1 (6 bases). Germline-derived CDR1 and CDR2 are SGHRS and YFSETQ. The CDR3 spans 15 residues. The CDR3 is CVSSGQGTNQETQYF. CDR3 DNA: TGCGTCAGCAGTGGGCAGGGGACCAACCAAGAGACCCAGTACTTC.